The 20 T cell receptor beta chains given below trace back to one sample, sequenced in a study of Graves' ophthalmopathy and Graves' hyperthyroidism. Amplified TCR beta CDR3 regions were obtained using RNA transcripts as template. First-round RT-PCR employed HTBI primers, with a second-round multiplex PCR after it. TCRdb re-derived calls from the multiplex PCR reads in MiXCR, one entry per CDR3 protein. The top ten hold over 8.5% of the sample, which has approximately 1.2 million distinct CDR3 sequences, about two fifths seen once. The specimen was peripheral blood or thyroid tissue (not recorded which). These receptors were collected from an adult man with Graves' hyperthyroidism.

The chain joins TRBV15 to TRBJ1-1, with D perhaps TRBD1 (5 bases). Deletions cut 8 bases from V and 4 bases from J, with 14 bases between. The CDR3 is made up of 13 amino acids. From germline, CDR1 is LNHNV and CDR2 YYDKDF (reference sequence). CDR3 amino acids: CATGGLGLTEAFF. CDR3 DNA: TGTGCCACCGGGGGGTTGGGGCTCACTGAAGCTTTCTTT.

This clonotype was detected only a few times. An end of the junction differs from the germline gene, which may be a read error. The DNA of the CDR3 is TGCGCCAGTAGTATTCAGCTAGAAGGCTACGAGCAGTACTTC. It specifies CASSIQLEGYEQYF. V is TRBV19 and J is TRBJ2-7; unclear D gene. Germline lookup yields CDR1 LNHDA and CDR2 SQIVND (reference sequence). This CDR3 is built from 14 residues. Full variable domain (missing parts from reference TRBV19 and TRBJ2-7): DGGITQSPKYLFRKEGQNVTLSCEQNLNHDAMYWYRQDPGQGLRLIYYSQIVNDFQKGDIAEGYSVSREKKESFPLTVTSAQKNPTAFYLCASSIQLEGYEQYFGPGTRLTVT.

This clonotype was seen a handful of times. J is TRBJ2-7 and V is TRBV6-6, with D perhaps TRBD1 (6 bases). In germline, CDR1 is MNHNY, CDR2 SVGAGI (reference sequence). This CDR3 contains 15 residues. Trimming shortened V by 4 bases and J by 1 base, and 14 bases separated the two germline ends. As DNA, the CDR3 is TGTGCCAGCAGTTCCAACACAGGACAGTCCTACGAGCAGTACTTC. The encoded protein is CASSSNTGQSYEQYF.

The chain recombines TRBV5-1 with TRBJ2-7; D might be TRBD1 (5 bases). The ends were cut back, 0 bases at V and 5 bases at J, with 15 bases in the middle. CDR3 length: 15 amino acids. Germline V gives CDR1 SGHRS, CDR2 YFSETQ. The CDR3 sequence is CASSLGQLLPNEQYF. CDR3 nucleotides: TGCGCCAGCAGCTTGGGACAGCTACTCCCAAACGAGCAGTACTTC.

With respect to this clonotype: This may come from a read error, since a much larger clone is one base off. The V gene is TRBV10-3, the J gene TRBJ2-7, with TRBD1 matching 8 bases. The V gene's germline CDR1 is ENHRY and CDR2 SYGVKD. This CDR3 has 16 amino acids. Here the CDR3 DNA reads TGTGTCATCAGCCTGACGGGACAGGAGCTCTCTTACGAGCAGTACTTC. Protein product: CVISLTGQELSYEQYF.

There are a few counts of this clonotype. The chain has TRBV20-1 and TRBJ1-5; no clear D. The V end lost 3 bases, the J end lost 5 bases, and 8 bases lay between the germline ends. This CDR3 has 12 residues. Germline V gene data show CDR1 as DFQATT and CDR2 as SNEGSKA (reference sequence). The CDR3 loop reads CSASNLDQPQHF. Here the CDR3 DNA reads TGCAGTGCTAGTAATCTGGATCAGCCCCAGCATTTT.

This clonotype was found many times. The chain uses TRBV7-8 and TRBJ2-2; the D gene is possibly TRBD1 (5 bases). V was shortened by 4 bases and J by 3 bases, with 21 bases between the two germline ends. Germline CDR1 is SGHVS and CDR2 is FQNEAQ. This CDR3 comprises 18 residues. In DNA form, the CDR3 reads TGTGCCAGCAGCTCAACAAAAGCAGGGTCGACACACACCGGGGAGCTGTTTTTT. Translating it yields CASSSTKAGSTHTGELFF.

Remarks on this clonotype: A single base separates this from a much larger clone, so it may be a read error. The chain links TRBV29-1 to TRBJ2-7, with TRBD1 as a possible D gene (5 bases). CDR3 length: 14 amino acids. Germline values: CDR1 SQVTM, CDR2 ANQGSEA. The germline V and J ends were trimmed by 6 bases and 9 bases, with 24 bases remaining between them. DNA for the CDR3: TGCAGCGTAACATTCGGTAGGGGTCTTGGCGGGCAGTACTTC. Residues: CSVTFGRGLGGQYF.

This clonotype was seen only a few times. The chain is built from TRBV29-1 and TRBJ2-7; no clear D gene. The CDR3 contains 13 residues. Germline V gene lookup returns CDR1 SQVTM and CDR2 ANQGSEA. V dropped 5 bases and J dropped 4 bases, with 15 bases sitting between them. DNA for the CDR3: TGCAGCGTTCAGGAATGGATGGGGTACGAGCAGTACTTC. Amino acid sequence: CSVQEWMGYEQYF.

The V and J genes are TRBV2 and TRBJ2-2; the D call may be TRBD1 or TRBD2 (6 bases each). CDR3 length: 16 amino acids. The germline gives CDR1 SNHLY, CDR2 FYNNEI. The V and J ends lost 3 bases and 6 bases respectively, with 17 bases between them. For the CDR3, the DNA is TGTGCCAGCAGTGATCAGGGGAGGTCGGGGGCCGGGGAGCTGTTTTTT. This codes for CASSDQGRSGAGELFF.

This clonotype was observed a single time. The chain combines TRBV6-1 with TRBJ1-5; TRBD1 agrees at 9 bases. The CDR3 runs 16 residues. V gave up 7 bases and J gave up 4 bases; unmatched junction bases: 11. Germline V lookup: CDR1 MNHNS, CDR2 SASEGT. The CDR3 DNA sequence: TGTGCCAGCAATCCACAGGGGGCTAGTCTTAATCAGCCCCAGCATTTT. This encodes CASNPQGASLNQPQHF.

The table lists this clonotype with a few counts. The V gene is TRBV7-2, the J gene TRBJ1-5; weak D call: TRBD1 (6 bases). The germline V and J ends were trimmed by 6 bases and 1 base, with 16 bases remaining between them. CDR3 length: 16 amino acids. The V gene's germline CDR1 is SGHTA and CDR2 FQGNSA. Written as DNA, the CDR3 is TGTGCCAGCAGTTCCCAATACAGGGAAAGCAATCAGCCCCAGCATTTT. Amino acid sequence: CASSSQYRESNQPQHF.

The rearrangement joins TRBV12-3 or TRBV12-4 to TRBJ2-2; D is undetermined. V was clipped by 5 bases and J by 6 bases, with 16 bases between them. The CDR3 contains 15 residues. The CDR3 sequence is CASSAHRLRAGELFF. CDR3 sequence (DNA): TGTGCCAGCAGTGCTCATAGGTTGCGCGCCGGGGAGCTGTTTTTT.

At least ten counts were recorded for this clonotype. J is TRBJ1-2 and V is TRBV7-9; D not resolved. Trimming cost V 5 bases and J 8 bases, with 15 bases left between them. This CDR3 has 13 residues. Per germline, CDR1 SEHNR and CDR2 FQNEAQ (reference sequence). CDR3 sequence reads: CASSQRDSSGYTF. The CDR3, as DNA: TGTGCCAGCAGCCAAAGGGATTCTTCCGGCTACACCTTC.

This clonotype turned up a few times. The chain joins TRBV11-3 to TRBJ2-2; 7 positions match TRBD1. The V gene end was trimmed by 4 bases and the J gene end by 1 base; junction bases not matched to a gene: 9. The CDR3 runs to 17 residues. CDR1 and CDR2 from the germline V gene are SGHNT and YENEEA. The CDR3 nucleotides are TGTGCCAGCAGCTCCGAGACAGGGAAGTTGAACACCGGGGAGCTGTTTTTT. Residues: CASSSETGKLNTGELFF.

This clonotype was recorded a few times. J is TRBJ2-7 and V is TRBV6-5; 11 bases match TRBD2. The CDR3 extends over 15 amino acids. With V trimmed by 0 bases and J by 4 bases, 2 bases remained unmatched. Per the germline V gene, CDR1 is MNHEY and CDR2 is SVGAGI. CDR3 in amino acids: CASSYSASGRYEQYF. The CDR3 nucleotides read TGTGCCAGCAGTTACTCGGCTAGCGGGAGGTACGAGCAGTACTTC.

Comment on this clonotype: One base away lies a much larger clone, so this may be a sequencing read error. The rearrangement joins TRBV30 to TRBJ1-2, with unresolved D. Per the germline V gene, CDR1 is GTSNPN and CDR2 is SVGIG (reference sequence). The CDR3 loop spans 13 amino acids. The CDR3 loop is CARRLPSACGYTF. CDR3 DNA: TGTGCCCGGAGACTCCCTTCAGCGTGTGGCTACACCTTC.

Remarks on this clonotype: With a much larger clone just one base away, this may be a read error. The CDR3 carries no conserved terminal phenylalanine or tryptophan, so it likely arises from a read error. The chain is built from TRBV10-3 and TRBJ1-2; TRBD1 might be the D (5 bases). This CDR3 contains 13 residues. With 4 bases removed from V and 4 bases from J, the gap between germline ends came to 10 bases. Looked up from germline, CDR1 is ENHRY and CDR2 is SYGVKD. CDR3 sequence: CAISGGGAYGYTL. CDR3 in DNA: TGTGCCATCAGTGGGGGGGGTGCCTATGGCTACACCCTC.

This clonotype was recorded many times. The DNA of the CDR3 is TGCGCCAGCAGCTTGGACGAAGGGGTAGGGACCTTC. Amino acid sequence: CASSLDEGVGTF. The genes are TRBV5-1 and TRBJ1-2; maybe TRBD1 (5 bases). Trimming took off 0 bases at V and 14 bases at J, with 14 bases between the two ends. Per germline, CDR1 SGHRS and CDR2 YFSETQ. The CDR3 runs to 12 residues. Full variable domain (rest looked up from reference TRBV5-1 and TRBJ1-2): KAGVTQTPRYLIKTRGQQVTLSCSPISGHRSVSWYQQTPGQGLQFLFEYFSETQRNKGNFPGRFSGRQFSNSRSEMNVSTLELGDSALYLCASSLDEGVGTFGSGTRLTVV.

At least ten counts were recorded for this clonotype. The J gene is TRBJ1-4, the V gene TRBV29-1; the match to TRBD1 covers 7 bases. The CDR3 contains 14 residues. With V trimmed by 4 bases and J by 7 bases, 9 bases remained unmatched. Per germline, CDR1 SQVTM and CDR2 ANQGSEA. The CDR3 loop reads CSVVYRGVGEKLFF. The CDR3 coding sequence is TGCAGCGTTGTATACAGGGGAGTTGGTGAAAAACTGTTTTTT.